The sequence of this T cell receptor beta chain was determined in a study of T-cell reconstitution after alpha-beta-depleted transplantation in children. Study observations and caveats: Alpha-beta T cells about two months after transplant reportedly derived from several hundred expanded graft clones.

A remark on this clonotype: Its specificity is not known.

Germline CDR1 reads KGHSH; CDR2 reads LQKENI. Trimming removed 4 bases from V and 6 bases from J, with 16 bases in between. The CDR3 has 14 amino acids. Unique molecular identifiers were incorporated during preparation of the TCRbeta library. TCRdb recomputed calls from the PCR reads with MiXCR, one row per CDR3 protein. In the table there are more than 500,000 distinct CDR3 sequences, roughly 11% of which are singletons. The gene calls are TRBV18 and TRBJ2-7; TRBD2 might be the D (6 bases). Sequenced material: PBMCs, mostly from graft donor cells, taken 180 days after TCRalphabeta/CD19-depleted stem cell transplant. The clonotype originates from a female patient aged 2 to 10 who had a stem cell transplant for aplastic anemia, so the T cells may come from the graft donor. The CDR3 spells CASSRRGSRGEQYV. The CDR3 DNA follows: TGTGCCAGCTCACGTCGGGGGAGTCGGGGCGAGCAGTACGTC.